This T cell receptor beta chain was sequenced during a study of a mutant IDH1 vaccine in newly diagnosed glioma. Study information: At week 47 came visit V13, while visit V12 had come at week 35.

Specified time point: week 47, end of study. The vaccine gave 300 ug of a 20-mer mutant IDH1 peptide subcutaneously per dose. The donor cohort comprised cases of new WHO grade 3 or 4 IDH1-mutant, ATRX-lost astrocytoma. Using immunoSEQ multiplex PCR, the repertoire was profiled, and TCRdb retains in-frame clones only, with some absent. The sample consists of almost 95,000 clones, 89% of them appearing once. This CDR3 comprises 15 residues. Trimming at V came to 7 bases and at J to 3 bases, leaving 10 bases not matched to a gene. From germline, CDR1 is SGHTA and CDR2 FQGNSA. This clone was counted a single time. Its antigen is undetermined.

The genes are TRBV7-2 and TRBJ2-7, with 9 bases matching TRBD2. The TCR sequence derives from a woman in her 50s with glioma. The sequencing here drew on PBMCs, taken from a glioma patient whose treatment included an IDH1 peptide vaccine. The CDR3 loop reads CASTLLLAGFYEQYF. The DNA of the CDR3 is TGTGCCAGCACCCTACTACTAGCGGGTTTCTACGAGCAGTACTTC.